The rows below give T cell receptor beta chains drawn from one sample of a study of cytomegalovirus exposure and HLA in healthy donors. Generated by immunoSEQ multiplex PCR, the TCRdb table keeps only in-frame clones and is missing some. Of roughly 76,000 clones in the sample, roughly 78% were seen once. Sample: PBMCs. These receptor sequences come from a man aged 25 to 40 in good health and CMV-seronegative. The CDR3 runs from the conserved cysteine through the conserved F or W. D genes are given only for firm matches. Some rows mark clone size as missing; the rest say once, few, many or name a class of expanded clone.

j_call | d_call | clone_size | v_call | cdr3_aa | cdr3_nt
TRBJ2-1 | TRBD2 | - | TRBV5-4 | CASSLSGAIRGEQFF | TGTGCCAGCAGCTTGAGCGGGGCTATTCGTGGTGAGCAGTTCTTC
TRBJ2-7 | - | - | TRBV2 | CASHGRTRYYEQYF | TGTGCCAGCCATGGAAGGACTCGATACTACGAGCAGTACTTC
TRBJ2-3 | TRBD2 | - | TRBV5-1 | CASSGGTSGSWGSTDTQYF | TGCGCCAGCAGCGGGGGGACTAGCGGGTCCTGGGGGAGCACAGATACGCAGTATTTT
TRBJ2-1 | - | - | TRBV19 | CASRASSYNEQFF | TGTGCCAGTAGGGCTAGCTCCTACAATGAGCAGTTCTTC
TRBJ1-2 | - | - | TRBV6-5 | CASSLDGLGYTF | TGTGCCAGCAGTTTAGACGGGTTGGGCTACACCTTC
TRBJ2-7 | - | - | TRBV6-5 | CASSYDSLPSYEQYF | TGTGCCAGCAGTTATGACAGCTTACCTTCCTACGAGCAGTACTTC
TRBJ1-1 | - | - | TRBV6-5 | CASSRTGEAFF | TGTGCCAGCAGCCGCACAGGGGAAGCTTTCTTT
TRBJ2-5 | TRBD1 | - | TRBV2 | CASRATGVSAETQYF | TGTGCCAGCAGGGCGACAGGGGTGTCGGCAGAGACCCAGTACTTC
TRBJ2-7 | TRBD1 | - | TRBV11-2 | CASSLELQGFYEQYF | TGTGCCAGCAGCTTAGAACTACAGGGGTTCTACGAGCAGTACTTC
TRBJ1-1 | TRBD1 | once | TRBV7-8 | CASSLAPPSDRGRRNTEAFF | TGTGCCAGCAGCTTAGCCCCCCCCTCCGACAGGGGAAGGAGGAACACTGAAGCTTTCTTT
TRBJ1-1 | - | - | TRBV6-5 | CASSGGNTEAFF | TGTGCCAGCAGCGGCGGGAACACTGAAGCTTTCTTT
TRBJ2-6 | TRBD1 | - | TRBV5-1 | CASSGTGGRGANVLTF | TGCGCCAGCTCCGGGACAGGGGGCCGCGGGGCCAACGTCCTGACTTTC
TRBJ1-1 | - | - | TRBV28 | CASSLRGWGTEAFF | TGTGCCAGCAGTTTAAGGGGTTGGGGCACTGAAGCTTTCTTT
TRBJ1-1 | - | - | TRBV19 | CASSMYRQNTEAFF | TGTGCCAGTAGTATGTACAGGCAGAACACTGAAGCTTTCTTT
TRBJ2-7 | TRBD2 | - | TRBV5-4 | CASSLVSGRAHEQYF | TGTGCCAGCAGCTTGGTTAGCGGGAGGGCCCACGAGCAGTACTTC
TRBJ1-5 | TRBD1 | once | TRBV28 | CASSLTGARNQPQHF | TGTGCCAGCAGTCTAACAGGGGCCCGAAATCAGCCCCAGCATTTT
TRBJ2-5 | - | - | TRBV14 | CASSLRQGGQETQYF | TGTGCCAGCAGCCTCCGGCAGGGTGGGCAAGAGACCCAGTACTTC
TRBJ1-5 | - | - | TRBV21-1 | CASSKTKRTGGSNQPQHF | TGTGCCAGCAGCAAAACCAAGAGGACAGGGGGAAGCAATCAGCCCCAGCATTTT
TRBJ2-5 | TRBD2 | - | TRBV28 | CAVSGRAWETQYF | TGTGCTGTTAGCGGGAGGGCCTGGGAGACCCAGTACTTC
TRBJ1-1 | - | - | TRBV10-3 | CAISDREGLNTEAFF | TGTGCCATCAGTGACAGGGAGGGCCTGAACACTGAAGCTTTCTTT
TRBJ1-2 | - | - | TRBV19 | CASSTGRGSYGYTF | TGTGCCAGTAGTACAGGGAGGGGATCTTATGGCTACACCTTC
TRBJ2-2 | - | once | TRBV27 | CASSPYRGGKAGELFF | TGTGCCAGCAGTCCATACAGGGGGGGTAAGGCCGGGGAGCTGTTTTTT
TRBJ2-3 | TRBD2 | - | TRBV28 | CATTTSGSWGGTQYF | TGTGCCACCACGACTAGCGGGAGTTGGGGGGGTACGCAGTATTTT
TRBJ1-1 | TRBD1 | - | TRBV6-6 | CTSSDRENTEAFF | TGTACCAGCAGCGACAGGGAGAACACTGAAGCTTTCTTT
TRBJ2-5 | TRBD1 | - | TRBV7-8 | CASSSDRGKTQYF | TGTGCCAGCAGCTCTGACAGGGGAAAGACCCAGTACTTC
TRBJ2-3 | - | - | TRBV7-9 | CASSFLSGDTDTQYF | TGTGCCAGCAGCTTCCTCTCGGGGGATACAGATACGCAGTATTTT
TRBJ2-2 | TRBD2 | - | TRBV2 | CASWEGFAGELFF | TGTGCCAGCTGGGAGGGTTTTGCCGGGGAGCTGTTTTTT
TRBJ2-5 | - | - | TRBV4-1 | CASSQDFEDWETQYF | TGCGCCAGCAGCCAAGATTTCGAGGACTGGGAGACCCAGTACTTC
TRBJ1-4 | - | - | TRBV7-9 | CASSQWGGSNEKLFF | TGTGCCAGCAGCCAATGGGGGGGGTCTAATGAAAAACTGTTTTTT
TRBJ2-2 | - | few | TRBV6-9 | CATQRRGTGELFF | TGTGCCACCCAGCGAAGGGGCACCGGGGAGCTGTTTTTT
TRBJ2-3 | - | - | TRBV2 | CASSRELGTDTQYF | TGTGCCAGCAGTAGGGAGTTGGGCACAGATACGCAGTATTTT
TRBJ2-3 | - | - | TRBV10-3 | CAISEAGGTQYF | TGTGCCATCAGTGAGGCCGGGGGTACGCAGTATTTT
TRBJ2-1 | - | - | TRBV7-2 | CASSGLLGKQFF | TGTGCCAGCAGCGGGTTACTAGGGAAGCAGTTCTTC
TRBJ2-5 | - | - | TRBV10-3 | CAISQGLETQYF | TGTGCCATCAGTCAGGGATTAGAGACCCAGTACTTC
TRBJ2-1 | TRBD2 | few | TRBV6-5 | CASRPRASGYNEQFF | TGTGCCAGCAGACCACGGGCTAGCGGCTACAATGAGCAGTTCTTC
TRBJ2-7 | - | - | TRBV5-1 | CASSRDNYEQYF | TGCGCCAGCAGCCGGGACAACTACGAGCAGTACTTC
TRBJ2-1 | - | once | TRBV5-5 | CASSNRLGSYNEQFF | TGTGCCAGCAGTAACAGATTAGGCTCCTACAATGAGCAGTTCTTC
TRBJ2-2 | - | - | TRBV5-6 | CASSLGEAGELFF | TGTGCCAGCAGCTTGGGGGAGGCCGGGGAGCTGTTTTTT
TRBJ2-7 | - | - | TRBV11-3 | CASSSGPYEQYF | TGTGCCAGCAGCTCTGGGCCCTACGAGCAGTACTTC
TRBJ1-5 | - | few | TRBV7-8 | CASTPQPQHF | TGTGCCAGCACCCCACAGCCCCAGCATTTT
TRBJ1-1 | - | few | TRBV27 | CASSLSGAGNTEAFF | TGTGCCAGCAGTTTATCGGGCGCAGGGAACACTGAAGCTTTCTTT
TRBJ2-7 | TRBD1 | - | TRBV27 | CASSLSRTGTGSYEQYF | TGTGCCAGCAGTTTATCGCGAACGGGGACAGGCTCCTACGAGCAGTACTTC
TRBJ2-5 | TRBD2 | - | TRBV9 | CASSPPGGGVKETQYF | TGTGCCAGCAGCCCCCCTGGCGGGGGGGTGAAAGAGACCCAGTACTTC
TRBJ1-3 | TRBD1 | - | TRBV5-6 | CASSYTDRVKGNTIYF | TGTGCCAGCAGCTACACGGACAGGGTGAAAGGAAACACCATATATTTT
TRBJ2-6 | TRBD1 | - | TRBV29-1 | CSVEASDRGWRSGANVLTF | TGCAGCGTTGAAGCATCGGACAGGGGTTGGAGATCTGGGGCCAACGTCCTGACTTTC